This T cell receptor (beta chain) comes out of a study of blood T cell repertoires in COVID-19. Study context: Both acute and convalescent COVID-19 samples were obtained from the United States, Italy and Spain.

Looked up from germline, CDR1 is SGHTA and CDR2 is FQGTGA. V shed 6 bases and J shed 1 base, with 9 bases lying between them. This CDR3 has 13 amino acids. Participants were aged 18 to 89 years from about two dozen US areas. Participants' own reports of clinical history determined their cohort assignment. As processed by the authors: Cell counts per sample came from amplifying reference gene primers. Measured with immunoSEQ multiplex PCR; TCRdb has only the in-frame clones, and not every one. V, J and clone size derive from that table, while D and trimming were established from the DNA sequence. The table shows approximately 400,000 clones, with about nine tenths occurring only once.

The sample was PBMCs or T cells enriched from blood (not recorded which). This TCR was sampled from a woman aged 35 to 49 who had been exposed to COVID-19. This chain joins TRBV7-3 and TRBJ1-1; D not certain. The CDR3 sequence: CASSRGENTEAFF. In nucleotides, the CDR3 is TGTGCCAGCAGTCGCGGGGAGAACACTGAAGCTTTCTTT.